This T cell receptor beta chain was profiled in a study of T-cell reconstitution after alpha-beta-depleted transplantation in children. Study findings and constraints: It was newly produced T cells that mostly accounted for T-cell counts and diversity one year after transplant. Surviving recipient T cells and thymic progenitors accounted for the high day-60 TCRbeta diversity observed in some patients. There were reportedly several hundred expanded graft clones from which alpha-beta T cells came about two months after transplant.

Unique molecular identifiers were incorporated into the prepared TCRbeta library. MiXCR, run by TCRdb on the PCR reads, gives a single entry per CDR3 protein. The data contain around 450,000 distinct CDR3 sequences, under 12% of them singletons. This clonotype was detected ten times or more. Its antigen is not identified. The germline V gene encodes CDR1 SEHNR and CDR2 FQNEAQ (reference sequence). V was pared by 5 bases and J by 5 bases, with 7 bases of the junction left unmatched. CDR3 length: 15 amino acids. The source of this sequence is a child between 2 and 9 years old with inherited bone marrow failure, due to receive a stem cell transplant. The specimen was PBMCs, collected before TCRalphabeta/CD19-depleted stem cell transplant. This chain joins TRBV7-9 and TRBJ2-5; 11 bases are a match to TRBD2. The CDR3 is CASSRLAGRMETQYF. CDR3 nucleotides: TGTGCCAGCAGCCGACTAGCGGGACGAATGGAGACCCAGTACTTC.